These 30 T cell receptor beta chains came from one sample sequenced in a study of tumor-infiltrating lymphocytes in primary liver carcinoma. Synthesis of TCR beta cDNA was carried out from around 540 ng total RNA with a constant-region primer. Three nested multiplex PCR rounds, a slightly modified ARM-PCR, produced the libraries for TCR beta. With TRBV1-TRBV30 forward primers and a C-beta reverse primer, the first two PCR rounds were run for 10 cycles each. One entry per CDR3 protein results from TCRdb running MiXCR on the multiplex PCR reads. The data contain 20,000 to 25,000 distinct CDR3 sequences, over 60% of them singletons. Co-extracted RNA and DNA came from around 20-30 mg of unsorted bulk tissue. Input material: liver tumor tissue from sampling region 5. This sample's subset: tumor region T5, tumor centre. The receptors were gathered from a woman in her thirties with primary liver carcinoma and hepatitis B virus infection.

Concerning this clonotype itself: The junction departs from the called germline gene at one end, perhaps through a read error. The chain employs TRBV7-9 and TRBJ2-7; TRBD1 is a possible D gene (5 bases). In germline, CDR1 is SEHNR, CDR2 FQNEAQ (reference sequence). The CDR3 totals 12 residues. CDR3: CANSADTYEQYF. CDR3 in DNA: TGTGCCAACAGCGCGGACACCTACGAGCAATACTTC.

The V gene is TRBV5-4, the J gene TRBJ2-1; tentatively, D is TRBD2 (7 bases). Germline loops: CDR1 SGHNT, CDR2 YYREEE (reference sequence). This CDR3 is built from 12 residues. V lost 4 bases and J lost 7, with 9 bases in between. CDR3 residues: CASSRGGNEQFF. For the CDR3, the DNA is TGTGCCAGCAGCAGGGGGGGAAATGAGCAGTTCTTC.

V and J are TRBV21-1 and TRBJ2-3. TRBV21-1 has pseudogene status. This CDR3 region has 12 residues. The CDR3 here is CTSRVTTDTQYF. The CDR3 DNA is TGTACGAGCAGAGTCACCACAGATACGCAGTATTTT.

This chain joins TRBV28 and TRBJ2-5, with TRBD2 as a possible D gene (6 bases). V lost 8 bases to trimming and J lost 7 bases, with 29 bases between them. This CDR3 spans 17 amino acids. CDR1 is MDHEN and CDR2 is SYDVKM in the germline V gene. The CDR3 here is CASATSRKPRGIRTQYF. The DNA for the CDR3 is TGTGCCAGCGCGACTAGTCGGAAACCTAGGGGTATTCGGACCCAGTACTTC.

Notes on this clonotype: Germline and junction disagree at one end, which may indicate a read error. This sequence joins TRBV15 and TRBJ2-1; 11 bases map to TRBD2. The CDR3 runs to 16 residues. The V gene's germline CDR1 is LNHNV and CDR2 YYDKDF (reference sequence). The CDR3 coding sequence is TGTGCCACCAGCAGAGAAATAGCGGGAGGGGGGAATGACCAGTTCTTC. It codes for CATSREIAGGGNDQFF.

Only a few counts were recorded for this clonotype. A much larger clonotype is one base distant, so this may be a read error. The V and J genes are TRBV20-1 and TRBJ2-6; D is perhaps TRBD1 (6 bases). In germline, CDR1 is DFQATT, CDR2 SNEGSKA (reference sequence). This CDR3 contains 17 residues. DNA of the CDR3: TGCAGTGCTAGAGCCGGGACACTGAACTCTGGGACCAACGTCCTGACTTTC. Protein: CSARAGTLNSGTNVLTF.

The chain couples TRBV7-2 to TRBJ2-5, with D perhaps TRBD1 or TRBD2 (6 bases each). Trimming took 4 bases from V and 7 from J, leaving 19 bases between them. The CDR3 is made up of 15 amino acids. Germline lookup yields CDR1 SGHTA and CDR2 FQGNSA. The CDR3 here is CASSSTTGGKWTQYF. The DNA of the CDR3 is TGTGCCAGCAGCTCGACTACCGGGGGCAAGTGGACCCAGTACTTC.

Points on this clonotype: The junction departs from germline at one end; a sequencing error may be responsible. CDR3 sequence: CASSSTSGGKEIQYF. CDR3 nucleotide sequence: TGTGCCAGCAGCTCAACTAGCGGGGGTAAAGAGATCCAGTACTTC. V is TRBV7-3 and J is TRBJ2-5; 11 bases map to TRBD2. The CDR3 loop spans 15 amino acids. Germline V lookup: CDR1 SGHTA, CDR2 FQGTGA.

Points on this clonotype: A much larger clone differs from this one at a single base, so this may be a read error. The chain uses TRBV5-1 and TRBJ2-3; D gene unclear. This CDR3 has 14 amino acids. Germline values: CDR1 SGHRS, CDR2 YFSETQ. As DNA, the CDR3 is TGCGCCAGCAGATTGGCCCCGCCAGCAGATACGCACTATTTT. Its protein is CASRLAPPADTHYF.

This clonotype was counted between two and nine times. A much larger clonotype is one base distant, so this may be a read error. The chain uses TRBV28 and TRBJ1-2, with TRBD1 matching 7 bases. From germline, CDR1 is MDHEN and CDR2 SYDVKM. The CDR3 has 13 residues. V lost 5 bases, J lost 6 bases, and 6 bases stayed unmatched. CDR3 sequence reads: CASSIDREDGYTF. CDR3 in DNA: TGTGCCAGCAGTATAGACAGGGAGGATGGCTACACCTTC.

On this clonotype itself: The junction shows a germline mismatch at one end, possibly a read error. The V gene is TRBV5-4, the J gene TRBJ2-2, with TRBD2 identical over 9 bases. This CDR3 spans 19 amino acids. The germline CDR1 and CDR2 sequences are SGHNT and YYREEE (reference sequence). CDR3 sequence: CPSSLAWGTSWANTEELFF. Written as DNA, the CDR3 is TGTCCCAGCAGCTTGGCCTGGGGGACTAGCTGGGCGAACACCGAGGAGCTGTTTTTT. The whole variable domain, remainder taken from reference TRBV5-4 and TRBJ2-2, is ETGVTQSPTHLIKTRGQQVTLRCSSQSGHNTVSWYQQALGQGPQFIFQYYREEENGRGNFPPRFSGLQFPNYSSELNVNALELDDSALYLCPSSLAWGTSWANTEELFFGEGSRLTVL.

There are many counts of this clonotype. The genes are TRBV9 and TRBJ2-1; D gene unclear. The CDR3 has 14 amino acids. V gave up 2 bases and J gave up 0 bases, with 6 bases separating them. CDR1 and CDR2 (germline): SGDLS, YYNGEE. CDR3 loop: CASSVGDSYNEQFF. The CDR3 nucleotides read TGTGCCAGCAGCGTTGGGGACTCCTACAATGAGCAGTTCTTC.

Regarding this clonotype: A much larger clone differs by one base, so this may be a read error. The chain employs TRBV6-2 or TRBV6-3 and TRBJ2-1; the D is unclear. CDR1 and CDR2 (germline): MNHEY, SVGEGT. The CDR3 spans 11 residues. The CDR3 sequence: CASSDGDEQLF. CDR3 coding DNA: TGTGCCAGCAGTGACGGCGATGAGCAGTTATTC.

The sample holds many counts of this clonotype. This CDR3 fails to terminate in the conserved phenylalanine or tryptophan, so it likely reflects a read error. V and J are TRBV4-2 and TRBJ2-7; D uncertain. The CDR3 sequence is 14 residues long. Germline V lookup: CDR1 LGHNA, CDR2 YNFKEQ. CDR3 amino acids: CASSLGPYVYGQYL. In nucleotides, the CDR3 is TGTGCCAGCAGCTTAGGGCCCTATGTCTACGGGCAGTACCTC.

The chain recombines TRBV29-1 with TRBJ2-1; D not resolved. Germline CDR1 and CDR2: SQVTM and ANQGSEA. This CDR3 comprises 13 residues. CDR3 sequence (DNA): TGCGGCGCCGCTCGTGATGCTTCGAATAAGCAGTTCTTC. Its translation is CGAARDASNKQFF.

Turning to this clonotype: Sequence at one end of the junction differs from germline and may be a read error. V gene TRBV5-1 combines with J gene TRBJ2-3; 9 positions match TRBD1. Germline-derived CDR1 and CDR2 are SGHRS and YFSETQ. CDR3 length: 16 amino acids. This chain's CDR3 is CASRPGTGINSDMQYF. For the CDR3, the DNA is TGCGCCAGCAGACCAGGGACAGGGATCAATTCAGATATGCAGTATTTT. Filled out from reference TRBV5-1 and TRBJ2-3, the complete variable domain reads KAGVTQTPRYLIKTRGQQVTLSCSPISGHRSVSWYQQTPGQGLQFLFEYFSETQRNKGNFPGRFSGRQFSNSRSEMNVSTLELGDSALYLCASRPGTGINSDMQYFGPGTRLTVL.

Comment on this clonotype: Mismatch with germline at one junction end may stem from a read error. V usage is TRBV11-1 and J usage is TRBJ2-5; 8 bases fit TRBD1. This CDR3 comprises 14 residues. Germline-derived CDR1 and CDR2 are SGHAT and FQDESV (reference sequence). CDR3 residues: CASSQAGGTGTRYF. The CDR3 DNA sequence: TGTGCCAGCAGCCAGGCAGGGGGCACTGGGACCCGGTACTTC.

Of note for this clonotype: Mismatch with germline at one junction end may stem from a read error. This chain joins TRBV11-3 and TRBJ2-1, with 9 bases identical to TRBD2. Germline V gene sequence: CDR1 SGHNT, CDR2 YENEEA. The CDR3 loop spans 15 amino acids. This CDR3 reads CASSRLAGWGYDQFF. CDR3 in DNA: TGTGCCAGCAGCCGTCTAGCGGGGTGGGGGTATGATCAGTTCTTC.

The rearrangement links TRBV5-4 to TRBJ2-7, with a possible D match to TRBD1 (6 bases). V shed 4 bases and J shed 4 bases, with 15 bases lying between them. Germline assignment: CDR1 SGHNT and CDR2 YYREEE (reference sequence). This CDR3 has 14 amino acids. The CDR3 sequence: CASSPHQGIYEQYF. Written as DNA, the CDR3 is TGTGCCAGCAGCCCACACCAGGGGATATACGAGCAGTACTTC.

Worth noting for this clonotype: At one end the junction does not follow the germline gene, possibly because of a read error. The chain has TRBV4-1 and TRBJ2-3; D gene uncertain. The length of the CDR3 is 18 residues. Germline CDR1 is MGHRA and CDR2 is YSYEKL. The CDR3 here is CASSQLGMVAEDSDTHHF. CDR3 in DNA: TGCGCCAGCAGCCAATTAGGCATGGTAGCTGAAGACTCGGATACGCACCATTTT.

To note about this clonotype: The CDR3 does not close with the conserved phenylalanine or tryptophan, likely indicating a read error. The chain couples TRBV28 to TRBJ2-3; the D gene is possibly TRBD1 (5 bases). The V gene lost 9 bases and the J gene lost 1 base, with 23 bases spanning the gap. The CDR3 totals 17 residues. The germline CDR1 and CDR2 sequences are MDHEN and SYDVKM. The CDR3 here is CASSLDSMRWGTDTQYS. CDR3 sequence (DNA): TGTGCCAGTAGTCTTGACAGTATGAGGTGGGGCACAGATACGCAGTATTCT.

A remark on this clonotype: The germline gene is not matched at one end of the junction; a read error may be the cause. V is TRBV28 and J is TRBJ1-1; D perhaps matches TRBD1 (6 bases). This CDR3 region has 12 residues. From germline, CDR1 is MDHEN and CDR2 SYDVKM. The CDR3 sequence: CASGTLHSETFF. DNA of the CDR3: TGTGCCAGCGGGACACTCCACTCTGAAACTTTCTTT.

For this clonotype: Since a much larger clone is just one base distant, this may be a read error. The chain uses TRBV5-6 and TRBJ1-1; D remains unclear. CDR1 and CDR2 (germline): SGHDT, YYEEEE. This CDR3 is built from 15 residues. The CDR3: CANSLVREVSTEAFF. The CDR3 DNA reads as TGTGCCAACAGCTTGGTGAGGGAGGTGAGCACTGAAGCTTTCTTT.

CDR3 amino acids: CASSSPSSVLAGGSLNEQFF. The CDR3, as DNA: TGTGCCAGCAGTTCTCCCTCTTCGGTTTTAGCGGGTGGCAGCCTCAATGAGCAGTTCTTC. The chain links TRBV28 to TRBJ2-1; 7 bases are shared with TRBD2. The CDR3 contains 20 residues. CDR1 MDHEN and CDR2 SYDVKM come from the germline V gene. V dropped 4 bases and J dropped 6; count of bases not matched to a gene: 24.

This clonotype was seen a few times. An end of the junction does not agree with germline; a read error may underlie this. The V call is TRBV11-2, the J call TRBJ1-4, with a tentative D call TRBD1 (5 bases). Germline assignment: CDR1 SGHAT and CDR2 FQNNGV. The CDR3 totals 12 residues. As DNA, the CDR3 is TGTGCCAACAGCCCCTGGGGGGGAAAACTACTTTTT. Encoded protein: CANSPWGGKLLF.

The J gene is TRBJ2-5, the V gene TRBV11-2; a possible D gene is TRBD2 (6 bases). The CDR3 consists of 13 residues. From germline, CDR1 is SGHAT and CDR2 FQNNGV. In DNA form, the CDR3 reads TGTACTAGCAGCTTACGGCGGCAAGAGACCCAGTACTTC. Residues: CTSSLRRQETQYF.

A remark on this clonotype: A read error may explain this, as a much larger clone is one base away. The chain uses TRBV29-1 and TRBJ2-7, with D possibly called TRBD1 or TRBD2 (5 bases each). Germline CDR1 is SQVTM and CDR2 is ANQGSEA. The CDR3 length is 16 residues. The CDR3 is CSTMTSGTGTPYKQYF. The DNA of the CDR3 is TGCAGCACTATGACATCTGGGACCGGCACTCCCTACAAGCAGTACTTC.

As for this clonotype: Mismatch with germline at one junction end may stem from a read error. The CDR3: CTSSSFRLAGEDTGELYF. The CDR3 bases are TGTACCAGCAGCTCCTTTAGACTAGCTGGAGAGGACACCGGGGAGCTGTATTTT. The chain carries TRBV7-8 and TRBJ2-2; 7 bases align to TRBD2. From germline, CDR1 is SGHVS and CDR2 FQNEAQ. The CDR3 is 18 residues long.

The chain couples TRBV6-6 to TRBJ1-4; D is ambiguous. This CDR3 is built from 12 residues. V was clipped by 8 bases and J by 4 bases, with 8 bases between them. Germline V gives CDR1 MNHNY, CDR2 SVGAGI (reference sequence). Written as DNA, the CDR3 is TGTGCCAGCGCGTCAGGTAATGAAAAACTGTTTTTT. Translating gives CASASGNEKLFF.

Comments on this clonotype: A junction end diverges from the germline sequence, so it may reflect a read error. V gene TRBV11-2 combines with J gene TRBJ2-2, with a weak D call TRBD2 (6 bases). The CDR3 has 16 amino acids. Germline V gene sequence: CDR1 SGHAT, CDR2 FQNNGV. CDR3 bases: TGTGCCTGCAGCTCGACACGTAGTGGGAGGTCCGTGGAGCTGTTTTTT. This translates into CACSSTRSGRSVELFF.